These T cell receptor beta chains were read from a single sample in a study of CD4+ T cells in melanoma. Clones were sequenced by immunoSEQ multiplex PCR, and TCRdb holds only the in-frame ones, with some missing. The profile covers some 11,000 clones, with roughly 63% appearing a single time and 13% to 15% taken by the ten largest. The specimen sequenced was cells from a culture (not recorded whether cultured in vitro). The receptor set was obtained from a human donor with melanoma. CDR3s include the opening cysteine and the closing phenylalanine or tryptophan. Each record gives: V gene, clone size, D gene, J gene, CDR3 DNA, CDR3 protein. D genes are given only for firm matches. Size is stated for part of the rows, as once, few or many counts, or as a class when the clone is expanded.

v_gene: TRBV27
abundance: NA
d_gene: TRBD2
j_gene: TRBJ2-5
CDR3nt: TGTGCCAGCAGTTTCGGGAGGTATAGGGAGACCCAGTACTTC
CDR3aa: CASSFGRYRETQYF

v_gene: TRBV4-1
abundance: once
d_gene: NA
j_gene: TRBJ1-4
CDR3nt: TGCGCCAGCAGCCAAGGAGCAGGGAATGAAAAACTGTTTTTT
CDR3aa: CASSQGAGNEKLFF

v_gene: TRBV6-6
abundance: NA
d_gene: NA
j_gene: TRBJ2-5
CDR3nt: TGTGCCAGCAGTTCGGCAGGGGTGAAAGAGACCCAGTACTTC
CDR3aa: CASSSAGVKETQYF

v_gene: TRBV7-2
abundance: NA
d_gene: NA
j_gene: TRBJ2-1
CDR3nt: TGTGCCAGCAGCCCCAGAGGGGGGTCCCACAATGAGCAGTTCTTC
CDR3aa: CASSPRGGSHNEQFF

v_gene: TRBV6-4
abundance: NA
d_gene: TRBD2
j_gene: TRBJ2-1
CDR3nt: TGTGCCAGCAGTCCCGGGACTAGCGGGGGGGCGATGGTCTTC
CDR3aa: CASSPGTSGGAMVF

v_gene: TRBV7-8
abundance: few
d_gene: NA
j_gene: TRBJ1-1
CDR3nt: TGTGCCAGCAGCTTATCTCAGGCGAGAATGAACACTGAAGCTTTCTTT
CDR3aa: CASSLSQARMNTEAFF

v_gene: TRBV7-2
abundance: NA
d_gene: TRBD2
j_gene: TRBJ2-1
CDR3nt: TGTGCCAGCAGCTCCACGGGGGGGCCCTACAATGAGCAGTTCTTC
CDR3aa: CASSSTGGPYNEQFF

v_gene: TRBV14
abundance: NA
d_gene: NA
j_gene: TRBJ2-3
CDR3nt: TGTGCCAGCAGCCAAGGGGTCGGTCTTGTGCAGTATTTT
CDR3aa: CASSQGVGLVQYF

v_gene: TRBV5-1
abundance: NA
d_gene: NA
j_gene: TRBJ1-1
CDR3nt: TGCGCCAGCAGCTTGGCGGTTACGAACACTGAAGCTTTCTTT
CDR3aa: CASSLAVTNTEAFF

v_gene: TRBV10-2
abundance: NA
d_gene: NA
j_gene: TRBJ2-3
CDR3nt: TGCGCCAGCAGCCCTACTAGCTCTTCGACGCAGTATTTT
CDR3aa: CASSPTSSSTQYF

v_gene: TRBV6-1
abundance: NA
d_gene: NA
j_gene: TRBJ2-5
CDR3nt: TGTGCCAGCAGCCAAACGGGGGGCACGGAGACCCAGTACTTC
CDR3aa: CASSQTGGTETQYF

v_gene: TRBV10-3
abundance: NA
d_gene: NA
j_gene: TRBJ1-1
CDR3nt: TGTGCCATCAGTGCGATGAACACTGAAGCTTTCTTT
CDR3aa: CAISAMNTEAFF